These 27 T cell receptor beta chains share one sample of origin, sequenced in a study of shared clonotypes between healthy human individuals. Naive CD8 cells lacked CD45RO, underwent positive selection for CCR7 and left out terminally differentiated effector memory CD45RA+ cells. The table came from immunoSEQ multiplex PCR; TCRdb's copy has only in-frame clones and leaves some out. The sample includes around 2,000,000 clones, 85% to 95% of them seen just once. Sequencing was carried out using naive CD8+ T cells from PBMCs. All receptors derive from a man between 18 and 29 years old in good health. Some clones in this sample may be carry-over from other donors' samples.

The chain couples TRBV15 to TRBJ1-5; possibly TRBD1 for D (5 bases). There are 13 residues in the CDR3. Germline V CDR1 and CDR2: LNHNV, YYDKDF (reference sequence). V was trimmed by 9 bases and J by 7 bases, leaving 16 bases between them. The CDR3: CATSRQGGQPQHF. CDR3 nucleotide sequence: TGTGCCACATCAAGGCAGGGTGGCCAGCCCCAGCATTTT.

Turning to this clone: Different DNA sequences within this sample yield the same CDR3. The rearrangement uses TRBV27 and TRBJ1-1, with D tentatively TRBD1 (5 bases). Looked up from germline, CDR1 is MNHEY and CDR2 is SMNVEV (reference sequence). The V end lost 6 bases, the J end lost 4 bases, and 15 bases lay between the germline ends. The CDR3 length is 14 residues. CDR3 in DNA: TGTGCCAGCAGCCTCGGGGGTTCGGGCACTGAAGCTTTCTTT. Translation: CASSLGGSGTEAFF.

The rearrangement joins TRBV11-2 to TRBJ1-2; no clear D gene. Germline CDR1 is SGHAT and CDR2 is FQNNGV. The germline V and J ends were trimmed by 1 base and 0 bases, with 9 bases remaining between them. The CDR3 has 15 residues. The CDR3: CASSLAAVANYGYTF. As DNA, the CDR3 is TGTGCCAGCAGCTTAGCGGCAGTAGCTAACTATGGCTACACCTTC.

There are a few counts of this clone. The chain has TRBV9 and TRBJ2-1, with D maybe TRBD2 (5 bases). The CDR3 consists of 15 residues. CDR1 and CDR2 (germline): SGDLS, YYNGEE. Trimming left V 3 bases short and J 0 bases short, with 10 bases between. In DNA, the CDR3 is TGTGCCAGCAGCGATAGCGTTAGCTCCTACAATGAGCAGTTCTTC. Translation: CASSDSVSSYNEQFF.

The V and J genes are TRBV27 and TRBJ2-7, with D maybe TRBD1 (6 bases). V was shortened by 5 bases and J by 6 bases, with 14 bases between the two germline ends. Per the germline V gene, CDR1 is MNHEY and CDR2 is SMNVEV (reference sequence). The CDR3 extends over 13 amino acids. In nucleotides, the CDR3 is TGTGCCAGCAGTCCTAACAGGGTAGGCGAGCAGTACTTC. This encodes CASSPNRVGEQYF.

This chain joins TRBV28 and TRBJ1-1; 7 positions agree with TRBD1. With V trimmed by 3 bases and J by 1 base, 8 bases remained unmatched. Germline assignment: CDR1 MDHEN and CDR2 SYDVKM. The CDR3 consists of 16 residues. CDR3 sequence: CASSFPGRGANTEAFF. In nucleotides, the CDR3 is TGTGCCAGCAGTTTTCCCGGCAGGGGGGCGAACACTGAAGCTTTCTTT.

The V call is TRBV9, the J call TRBJ1-1; D is ambiguous. This CDR3 spans 14 amino acids. The V gene's germline CDR1 is SGDLS and CDR2 YYNGEE. V was clipped by 5 bases and J by 1 base, with 12 bases between them. In nucleotides, the CDR3 is TGTGCCAGCAGGAAGGGAGGCGGGAACACTGAAGCTTTCTTT. Translation gives CASRKGGGNTEAFF.

J is TRBJ2-5 and V is TRBV6-6; D is perhaps TRBD1 (6 bases). In germline, CDR1 is MNHNY, CDR2 SVGAGI (reference sequence). The CDR3 extends over 13 amino acids. V gave up 6 bases and J gave up 2 bases, with 10 bases separating them. This chain's CDR3 is CASRPDRQETQYF. The CDR3 DNA is TGTGCCAGCAGACCGGACAGACAAGAGACCCAGTACTTC.

The rearrangement joins TRBV28 to TRBJ2-1; 7 bases are shared with TRBD2. The CDR3 spans 19 residues. Per the germline V gene, CDR1 is MDHEN and CDR2 is SYDVKM. The V segment lost 5 bases and the J segment 1 base; nucleotides outside the gene matches: 17. CDR3 coding DNA: TGTGCCAGCAGTCCCATATTGGGGGGGATGGGGAGGTCCTACAATGAGCAGTTCTTC. It yields the protein CASSPILGGMGRSYNEQFF.

The chain employs TRBV9 and TRBJ2-6; 10 positions match TRBD2. V trimming: 6 bases; J trimming: 3 bases; junction bases outside the gene matches: 15. The CDR3 length is 19 residues. Germline V CDR1 and CDR2: SGDLS, YYNGEE. CDR3 sequence (DNA): TGTGCCAGCACCCTTACGGGAGCGGGAGGGCCTCTTGGGGCCAACGTCCTGACTTTC. The encoded protein is CASTLTGAGGPLGANVLTF.

The chain employs TRBV4-1 and TRBJ2-1, with D perhaps matching TRBD2 (5 bases). The V end lost 1 base, the J end lost 5 bases, and 12 bases lay between the germline ends. Germline V gives CDR1 MGHRA, CDR2 YSYEKL. There are 15 residues in the CDR3. This chain's CDR3 is CASSQVTGSNNEQFF. For the CDR3, the DNA is TGCGCCAGCAGCCAAGTTACGGGGTCAAACAATGAGCAGTTCTTC.

The J gene is TRBJ2-1, the V gene TRBV2; D may be TRBD1 or TRBD2 (7 bases each). V lost 5 bases, J lost 1 base, and 18 bases lay in between. Germline lookup yields CDR1 SNHLY and CDR2 FYNNEI. CDR3 length: 17 residues. The CDR3, as DNA: TGTGCCAGCAGTCCTCACGACAGGGAGGGTTCCTACAATGAGCAGTTCTTC. It translates to CASSPHDREGSYNEQFF.

This CDR3 reads CASKGSAYEQYF. As DNA, the CDR3 is TGCGCCAGCAAGGGGAGCGCCTACGAGCAGTACTTC. The chain uses TRBV5-1 and TRBJ2-5; tentatively, D is TRBD1 or TRBD2 (5 bases each). The J call may be incorrect, as the DNA end agrees better with TRBJ2-7. The germline CDR1 and CDR2 sequences are SGHRS and YFSETQ. The CDR3 sequence is 12 residues long.

The V and J genes are TRBV11-2 and TRBJ2-7; a weak D match, TRBD1 (6 bases). V shed 1 base and J shed 0 bases, with 19 bases lying between them. The CDR3 is 18 amino acids. Germline V CDR1 and CDR2: SGHAT, FQNNGV. CDR3 sequence reads: CASSLVSFGQMVSYEQYF. The CDR3 DNA sequence: TGTGCCAGCAGCTTAGTATCTTTCGGACAGATGGTCTCCTACGAGCAGTACTTC.

In this sample, this clone turned up once. The chain's CDR3 is CASSPYLGVSYNEQFF. In DNA form, the CDR3 reads TGTGCCAGCAGCCCATACCTAGGTGTGTCCTACAATGAGCAGTTCTTC. V gene TRBV7-2 combines with J gene TRBJ2-1; D remains unclear. The CDR3 totals 16 residues. V dropped 5 bases and J dropped 1 base, with 15 bases sitting between them. CDR1 SGHTA and CDR2 FQGNSA come from the germline V gene. The whole variable domain, remainder taken from reference TRBV7-2 and TRBJ2-1, is GAGVSQSPSNKVTEKGKDVELRCDPISGHTALYWYRQSLGQGLEFLIYFQGNSAPDKSGLPSDRFSAERTGGSVSTLTIQRTQQEDSAVYLCASSPYLGVSYNEQFFGPGTRLTVL.

The V gene is TRBV13, the J gene TRBJ2-3; D is possibly TRBD1 or TRBD2 (5 bases each). The V end was cut by 5 bases, the J end by 4 bases, with 19 bases between. CDR1 is PRHDT, CDR2 FYEKMQ, per germline (reference sequence). This CDR3 contains 16 residues. The CDR3 nucleotides are TGTGCCAGCAGCCCCGCACAGAGGGGTACTTCAGATACGCAGTATTTT. Translating it yields CASSPAQRGTSDTQYF.

As to this clone: This sample also contains other DNA sequences that code for the same CDR3. The rearrangement uses TRBV7-2 and TRBJ1-5; 8 bases align to TRBD1. This CDR3 has 14 amino acids. Germline V gene lookup returns CDR1 SGHTA and CDR2 FQGNSA. J lost 4 bases, V lost 5 bases, and 4 bases had no gene match. As DNA, the CDR3 is TGTGCCAGCAGCCTTGACAGGGGAAATCAGCCCCAGCATTTT. Its translation is CASSLDRGNQPQHF.

This clone was seen a single time. The chain couples TRBV9 to TRBJ2-1; D gene ambiguous. The V gene's germline CDR1 is SGDLS and CDR2 YYNGEE. This CDR3 is built from 14 residues. V was cut by 4 bases and J by 4 bases, with 12 bases left in between. In nucleotides, the CDR3 is TGTGCCAGCAGCTTGCCGGACGGTTACAATGAGCAGTTCTTC. Residues: CASSLPDGYNEQFF.

This rearrangement joins TRBV25-1 to TRBJ2-3, with a tentative D call TRBD1 (5 bases). CDR1 MGHDK and CDR2 SYGVNS come from the germline V gene. CDR3 length: 12 amino acids. The ends were cut back, 10 bases at V and 6 bases at J, with 14 bases in the middle. The CDR3 sequence is CAKKPQGDTQYF. For the CDR3, the DNA is TGTGCCAAGAAGCCCCAGGGCGATACGCAGTATTTT. The full variable domain, completed using reference TRBV25-1 and TRBJ2-3, is EADIYQTPRYLVIGTGKKITLECSQTMGHDKMYWYQQDPGMELHLIHYSYGVNSTEKGDLSSESTVSRIRTEHFPLTLESARPSHTSQYLCAKKPQGDTQYFGPGTRLTVL.

On this clone: Other DNA sequences of this sample code for an identical CDR3. V gene TRBV9 combines with J gene TRBJ2-1; 9 bases agree with TRBD2. This CDR3 contains 15 residues. Germline-derived CDR1 and CDR2 are SGDLS and YYNGEE. V shed 4 bases, J shed 4 bases, and the junction held 6 bases outside the gene matches. As DNA, the CDR3 is TGTGCCAGCAGCCCGACTAGCGGATTGTACAATGAGCAGTTCTTC. The encoded protein is CASSPTSGLYNEQFF.

CDR3 amino acids: CASSFEGAPGNTIYF. In nucleotides, the CDR3 is TGTGCCAGCAGTTTCGAGGGGGCTCCTGGAAACACCATATATTTT. The genes are TRBV28 and TRBJ1-3; 7 bases line up with TRBD1. The trim removed 3 bases at V and 2 bases at J, leaving 4 bases unmatched. CDR3 length equals 15 residues. Germline V lookup: CDR1 MDHEN, CDR2 SYDVKM.

The chain is built from TRBV9 and TRBJ2-7; 7 bases match TRBD2. The germline V gene has CDR1 SGDLS and CDR2 YYNGEE. With V trimmed by 3 bases and J by 5 bases, 14 bases remained unmatched. This CDR3 comprises 16 residues. The CDR3 reads CASSAEGAGGSHEQYF. CDR3 nucleotides: TGTGCCAGCAGCGCGGAAGGGGCTGGCGGGAGTCACGAGCAGTACTTC.

A note on this clone: The identical CDR3 is also encoded by other nucleotide sequences in the sample. The chain links TRBV7-9 to TRBJ2-3, with 8 positions matching TRBD2. Germline V CDR1 and CDR2: SEHNR, FQNEAQ (reference sequence). The CDR3 is 13 residues long. The V segment lost 3 bases and the J segment 8 bases; nucleotides outside the gene matches: 4. The CDR3 loop is CASSLGLEGTQYF. The DNA of the CDR3 is TGTGCCAGCAGCTTGGGACTAGAGGGTACGCAGTATTTT.

The chain carries TRBV15 and TRBJ1-2; TRBD1 matches 7 bases. V dropped 3 bases and J dropped 6; count of bases not matched to a gene: 13. The CDR3 has 16 residues. From germline, CDR1 is LNHNV and CDR2 YYDKDF (reference sequence). Here the CDR3 DNA reads TGTGCCACCAGCAGGGGGACAGTGGAGAGCTTTGATGGCTACACCTTC. It specifies CATSRGTVESFDGYTF. The full variable domain, in which reference TRBV15 and TRBJ1-2 provide the parts outside the CDR3, is DAMVIQNPRYQVTQFGKPVTLSCSQTLNHNVMYWYQQKSSQAPKLLFHYYDKDFNNEADTPDNFQSRRPNTSFCFLDIRSPGLGDTAMYLCATSRGTVESFDGYTFGSGTRLTVV.

The V call is TRBV23-1, the J call TRBJ1-2; TRBD1 aligns across 11 bases. TRBV23-1 is an ORF for which the function is uncertain. Unmatched junction bases numbered 5, after V lost 2 bases and J lost 3 bases. CDR3 length: 16 amino acids. The chain's CDR3 is CASSQGPGQGDYGYTF. The CDR3 bases are TGCGCCAGCAGTCAAGGACCGGGACAGGGGGACTATGGCTACACCTTC.

The rearrangement uses TRBV27 and TRBJ2-7, with 8 bases fitting TRBD2. From germline, CDR1 is MNHEY and CDR2 SMNVEV (reference sequence). This CDR3 has 15 amino acids. Trimming at V came to 1 base and at J to 5 bases, leaving 7 bases not matched to a gene. CDR3 region: CASSLYAGGSDEQYF. DNA of the CDR3: TGTGCCAGCAGTTTATACGCGGGGGGTTCCGACGAGCAGTACTTC.

V usage is TRBV5-1 and J usage is TRBJ2-7, with TRBD2 identical over 7 bases. The CDR3 extends over 16 amino acids. Germline trimming cut 0 bases from V and 3 bases from J; bases unmatched to any gene: 9. Germline V gene sequence: CDR1 SGHRS, CDR2 YFSETQ. The CDR3 bases are TGCGCCAGCAGCTTGGCCAGCATAGGGGAGGGCTACGAGCAGTACTTC. Protein sequence: CASSLASIGEGYEQYF.